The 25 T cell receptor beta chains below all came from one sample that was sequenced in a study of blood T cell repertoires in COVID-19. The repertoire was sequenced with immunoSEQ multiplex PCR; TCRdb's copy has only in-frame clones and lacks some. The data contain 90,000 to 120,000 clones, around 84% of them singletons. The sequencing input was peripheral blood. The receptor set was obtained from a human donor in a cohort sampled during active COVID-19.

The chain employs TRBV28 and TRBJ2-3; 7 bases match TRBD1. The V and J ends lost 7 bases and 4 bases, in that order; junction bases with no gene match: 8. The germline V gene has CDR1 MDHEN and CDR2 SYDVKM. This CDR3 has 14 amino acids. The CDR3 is CASTPQGFSDTQYF. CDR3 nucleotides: TGTGCCAGCACCCCACAGGGGTTCTCAGATACGCAGTATTTT. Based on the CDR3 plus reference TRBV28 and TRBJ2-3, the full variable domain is DVKVTQSSRYLVKRTGEKVFLECVQDMDHENMFWYRQDPGLGLRLIYFSYDVKMKEKGDIPEGYSVSREKKERFSLILESASTNQTSMYLCASTPQGFSDTQYFGPGTRLTVL.

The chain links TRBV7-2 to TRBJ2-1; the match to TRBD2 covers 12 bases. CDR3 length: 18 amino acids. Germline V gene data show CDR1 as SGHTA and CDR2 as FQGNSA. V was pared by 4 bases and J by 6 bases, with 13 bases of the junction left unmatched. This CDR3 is CASSSLAGGPLGLNEQFF. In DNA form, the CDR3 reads TGTGCCAGCAGCTCGCTAGCGGGGGGGCCATTGGGCCTCAATGAGCAGTTCTTC.

The CDR3 region has the DNA TGCGCCAGCAGCTTGCAGGTCCTGAGCTCCTACAATGAGCAGTTCTTC. This gives the protein CASSLQVLSSYNEQFF. The rearrangement uses TRBV5-1 and TRBJ2-1; D ambiguous. The CDR3 spans 16 residues. CDR1 SGHRS and CDR2 YFSETQ come from the germline V gene. Trimming took 1 base from V and 0 from J, leaving 11 bases between them.

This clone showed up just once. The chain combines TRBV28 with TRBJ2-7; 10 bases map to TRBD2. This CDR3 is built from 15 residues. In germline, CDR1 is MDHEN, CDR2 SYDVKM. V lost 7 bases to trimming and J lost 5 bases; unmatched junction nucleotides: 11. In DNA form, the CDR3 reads TGTGCCAGCAAGTCCGCCCTAGCGGGAGTCCACGAGCAGTACTTC. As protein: CASKSALAGVHEQYF.

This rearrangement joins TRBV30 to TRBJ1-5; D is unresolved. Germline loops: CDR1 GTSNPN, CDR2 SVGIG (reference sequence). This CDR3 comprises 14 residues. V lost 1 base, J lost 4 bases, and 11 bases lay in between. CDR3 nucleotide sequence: TGTGCCTGGAGTGCCTACCTCGGGAATCAGCCCCAGCATTTT. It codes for CAWSAYLGNQPQHF. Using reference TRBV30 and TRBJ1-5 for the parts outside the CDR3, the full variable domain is SQTIHQWPATLVQPVGSPLSLECTVEGTSNPNLYWYRQAAGRGLQLLFYSVGIGQISSEVPQNLSASRPQDRQFILSSKKLLLSDSGFYLCAWSAYLGNQPQHFGDGTRLSIL.

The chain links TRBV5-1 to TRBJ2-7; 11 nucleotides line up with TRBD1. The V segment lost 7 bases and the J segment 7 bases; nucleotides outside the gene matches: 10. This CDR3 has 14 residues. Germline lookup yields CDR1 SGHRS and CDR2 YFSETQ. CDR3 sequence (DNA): TGCGCCAGCGAAGTCGGACAGGGGGCGCGGGAGCAGTACTTC. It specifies CASEVGQGAREQYF. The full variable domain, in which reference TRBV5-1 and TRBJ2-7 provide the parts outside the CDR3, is KAGVTQTPRYLIKTRGQQVTLSCSPISGHRSVSWYQQTPGQGLQFLFEYFSETQRNKGNFPGRFSGRQFSNSRSEMNVSTLELGDSALYLCASEVGQGAREQYFGPGTRLTVT.

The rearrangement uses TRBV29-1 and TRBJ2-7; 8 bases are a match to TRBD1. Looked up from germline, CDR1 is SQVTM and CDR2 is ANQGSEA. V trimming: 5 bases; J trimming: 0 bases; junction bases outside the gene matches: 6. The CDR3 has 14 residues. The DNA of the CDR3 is TGCAGCGTTTCCCGGGACAGGAGCTCCTACGAGCAGTACTTC. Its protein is CSVSRDRSSYEQYF.

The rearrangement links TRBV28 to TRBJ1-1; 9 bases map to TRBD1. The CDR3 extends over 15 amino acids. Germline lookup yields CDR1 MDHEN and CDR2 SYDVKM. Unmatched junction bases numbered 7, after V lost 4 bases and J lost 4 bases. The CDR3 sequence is CASSSTGTGITEAFF. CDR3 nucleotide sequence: TGTGCCAGCAGTTCAACCGGGACAGGGATCACTGAAGCTTTCTTT.

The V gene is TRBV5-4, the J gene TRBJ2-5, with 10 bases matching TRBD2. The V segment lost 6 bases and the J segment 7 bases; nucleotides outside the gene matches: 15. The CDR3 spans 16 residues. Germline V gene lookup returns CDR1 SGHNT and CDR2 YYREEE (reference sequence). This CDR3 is CASTPAPAGGPGTQYF. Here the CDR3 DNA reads TGTGCCAGCACCCCGGCACCAGCGGGGGGGCCCGGGACCCAGTACTTC.

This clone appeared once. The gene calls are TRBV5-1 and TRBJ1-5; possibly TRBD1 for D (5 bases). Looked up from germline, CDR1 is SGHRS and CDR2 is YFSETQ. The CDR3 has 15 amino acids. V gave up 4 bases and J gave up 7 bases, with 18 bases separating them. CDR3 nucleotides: TGCGCCAGCAGCCCCCTCCCGGGGGAGGGACAGCCCCAGCATTTT. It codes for CASSPLPGEGQPQHF.

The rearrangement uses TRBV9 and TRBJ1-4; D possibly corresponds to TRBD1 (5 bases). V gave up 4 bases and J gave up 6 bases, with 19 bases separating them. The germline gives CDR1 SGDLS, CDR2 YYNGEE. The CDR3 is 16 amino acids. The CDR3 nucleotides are TGTGCCAGCAGCACCTCGGGGGTCAGGGAAGATGAAAAACTGTTTTTT. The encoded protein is CASSTSGVREDEKLFF.

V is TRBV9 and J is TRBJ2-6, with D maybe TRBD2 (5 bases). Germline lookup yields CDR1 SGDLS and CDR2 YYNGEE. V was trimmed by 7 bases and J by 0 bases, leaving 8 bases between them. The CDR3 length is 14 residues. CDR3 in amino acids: CASRGISGANVLTF. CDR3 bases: TGTGCCAGCCGGGGAATCTCTGGGGCCAACGTCCTGACTTTC.

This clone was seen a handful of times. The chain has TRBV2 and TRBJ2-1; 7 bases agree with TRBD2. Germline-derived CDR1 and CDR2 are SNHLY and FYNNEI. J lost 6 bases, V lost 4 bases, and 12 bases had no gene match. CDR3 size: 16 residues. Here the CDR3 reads CASSAAYTSGGNEQFF. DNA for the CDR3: TGTGCCAGCAGTGCGGCCTATACCTCGGGGGGCAATGAGCAGTTCTTC.

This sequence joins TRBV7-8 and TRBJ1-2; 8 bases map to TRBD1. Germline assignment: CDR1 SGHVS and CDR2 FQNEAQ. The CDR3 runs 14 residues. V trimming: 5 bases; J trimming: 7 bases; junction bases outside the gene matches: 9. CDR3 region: CASSPYQGALGYTF. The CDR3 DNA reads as TGTGCCAGCAGCCCATACCAGGGGGCGCTTGGCTACACCTTC. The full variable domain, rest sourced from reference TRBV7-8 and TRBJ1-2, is GAGVSQSPRYKVAKRGQDVALRCDPISGHVSLFWYQQALGQGPEFLTYFQNEAQLDKSGLPSDRFFAERPEGSVSTLKIQRTQQEDSAVYLCASSPYQGALGYTFGSGTRLTVV.

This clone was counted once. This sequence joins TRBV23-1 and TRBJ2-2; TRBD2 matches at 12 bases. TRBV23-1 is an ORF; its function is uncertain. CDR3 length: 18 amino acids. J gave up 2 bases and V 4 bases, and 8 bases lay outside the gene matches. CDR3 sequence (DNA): TGCGCCAGCAGTCGAAGCCGAGGACTAGCGGGAAACACCGGGGAGCTGTTTTTT. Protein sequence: CASSRSRGLAGNTGELFF.

Written as DNA, the CDR3 is TGCGCCAGCAGTGACGCGGGGGCCACAGATACGCAGTATTTT. Its translation: CASSDAGATDTQYF. The chain employs TRBV10-1 and TRBJ2-3; weak D call: TRBD2 (7 bases). Trimming shortened V by 3 bases and J by 2 bases, and 9 bases separated the two germline ends. CDR3 size: 14 residues. CDR1 and CDR2 from the germline V gene are WNHNN and SYGVQD (reference sequence).

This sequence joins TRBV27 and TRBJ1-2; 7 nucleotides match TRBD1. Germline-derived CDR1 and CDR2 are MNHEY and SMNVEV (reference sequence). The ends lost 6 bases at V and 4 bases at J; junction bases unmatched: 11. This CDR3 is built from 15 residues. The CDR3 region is CASSHPLTGPYGYTF. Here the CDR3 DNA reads TGTGCCAGCAGCCACCCCCTGACAGGGCCCTATGGCTACACCTTC.

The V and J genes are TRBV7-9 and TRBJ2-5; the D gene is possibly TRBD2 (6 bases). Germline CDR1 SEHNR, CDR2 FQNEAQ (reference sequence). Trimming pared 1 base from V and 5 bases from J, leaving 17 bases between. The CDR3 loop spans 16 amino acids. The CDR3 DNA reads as TGTGCCAGCAGCTTAGGGATCTTACCGGGAGAGGAGACCCAGTACTTC. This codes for CASSLGILPGEETQYF. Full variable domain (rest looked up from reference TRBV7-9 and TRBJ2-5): DTGVSQNPRHKITKRGQNVTFRCDPISEHNRLYWYRQTLGQGPEFLTYFQNEAQLEKSRLLSDRFSAERPKGSFSTLEIQRTEQGDSAMYLCASSLGILPGEETQYFGPGTRLLVL.

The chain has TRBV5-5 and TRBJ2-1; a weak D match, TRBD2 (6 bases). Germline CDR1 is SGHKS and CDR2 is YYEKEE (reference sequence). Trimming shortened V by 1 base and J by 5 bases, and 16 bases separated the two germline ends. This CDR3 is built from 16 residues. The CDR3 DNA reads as TGTGCCAGCAGCTTGAGGTCCGGGACTTCAAACAATGAGCAGTTCTTC. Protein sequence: CASSLRSGTSNNEQFF.

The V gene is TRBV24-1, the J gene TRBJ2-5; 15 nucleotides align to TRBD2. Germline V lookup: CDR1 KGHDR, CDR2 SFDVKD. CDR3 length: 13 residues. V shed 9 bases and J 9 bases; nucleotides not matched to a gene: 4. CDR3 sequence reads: CATRGLAGGPQYF. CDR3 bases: TGTGCCACCCGCGGACTAGCGGGGGGGCCCCAGTACTTC.

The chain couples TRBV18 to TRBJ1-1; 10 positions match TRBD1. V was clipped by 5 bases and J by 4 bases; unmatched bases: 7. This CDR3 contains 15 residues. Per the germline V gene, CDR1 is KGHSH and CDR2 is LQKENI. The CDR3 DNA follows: TGTGCCAGCTCAGCCGGGACAGGGGCGACCACTGAAGCTTTCTTT. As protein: CASSAGTGATTEAFF. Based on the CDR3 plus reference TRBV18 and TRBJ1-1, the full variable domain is NAGVMQNPRHLVRRRGQEARLRCSPMKGHSHVYWYRQLPEEGLKFMVYLQKENIIDESGMPKERFSAEFPKEGPSILRIQQVVRGDSAAYFCASSAGTGATTEAFFGQGTRLTVV.

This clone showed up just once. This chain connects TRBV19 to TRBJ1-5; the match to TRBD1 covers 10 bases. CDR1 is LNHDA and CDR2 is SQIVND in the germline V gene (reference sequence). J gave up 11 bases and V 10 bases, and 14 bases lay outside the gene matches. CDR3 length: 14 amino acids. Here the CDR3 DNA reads TGTGCCACAAACAGAGGGACAGGGGAACGGGCCCAGCATTTT. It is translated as CATNRGTGERAQHF.

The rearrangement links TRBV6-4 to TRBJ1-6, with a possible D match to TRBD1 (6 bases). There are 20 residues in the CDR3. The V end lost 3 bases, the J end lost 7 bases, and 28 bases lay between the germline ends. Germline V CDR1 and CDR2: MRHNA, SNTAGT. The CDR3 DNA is TGTGCCAGCAGTGAAACCCGGGACACCACCAAGCCGAAGGTGAATTCACCCCTCCACTTT. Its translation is CASSETRDTTKPKVNSPLHF.

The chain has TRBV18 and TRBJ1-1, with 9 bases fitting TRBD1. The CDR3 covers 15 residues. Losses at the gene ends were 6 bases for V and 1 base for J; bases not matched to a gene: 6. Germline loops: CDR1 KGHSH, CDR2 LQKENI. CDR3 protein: CASSTGGPGNTEAFF. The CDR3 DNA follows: TGTGCCAGCTCTACAGGGGGCCCGGGGAACACTGAAGCTTTCTTT.

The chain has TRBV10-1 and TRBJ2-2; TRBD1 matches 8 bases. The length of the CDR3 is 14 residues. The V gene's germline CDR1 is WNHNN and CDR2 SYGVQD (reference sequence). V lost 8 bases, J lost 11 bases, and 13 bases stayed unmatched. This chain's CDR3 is CASLPTGAESELFF. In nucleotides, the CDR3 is TGCGCCAGCCTACCGACAGGGGCTGAGAGTGAGCTGTTTTTT.